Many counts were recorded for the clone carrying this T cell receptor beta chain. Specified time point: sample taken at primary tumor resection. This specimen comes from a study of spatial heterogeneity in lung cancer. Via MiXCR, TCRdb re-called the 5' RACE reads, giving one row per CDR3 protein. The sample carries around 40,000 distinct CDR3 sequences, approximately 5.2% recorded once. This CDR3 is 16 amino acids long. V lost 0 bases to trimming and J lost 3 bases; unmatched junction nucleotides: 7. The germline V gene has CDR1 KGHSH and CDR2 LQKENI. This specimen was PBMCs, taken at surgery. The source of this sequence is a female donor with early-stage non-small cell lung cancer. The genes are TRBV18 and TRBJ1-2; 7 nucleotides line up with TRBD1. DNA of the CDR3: TGTGCCAGCTCACCACCTAGGGGGCGAGGGGACTATGGCTACACCTTC. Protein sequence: CASSPPRGRGDYGYTF.